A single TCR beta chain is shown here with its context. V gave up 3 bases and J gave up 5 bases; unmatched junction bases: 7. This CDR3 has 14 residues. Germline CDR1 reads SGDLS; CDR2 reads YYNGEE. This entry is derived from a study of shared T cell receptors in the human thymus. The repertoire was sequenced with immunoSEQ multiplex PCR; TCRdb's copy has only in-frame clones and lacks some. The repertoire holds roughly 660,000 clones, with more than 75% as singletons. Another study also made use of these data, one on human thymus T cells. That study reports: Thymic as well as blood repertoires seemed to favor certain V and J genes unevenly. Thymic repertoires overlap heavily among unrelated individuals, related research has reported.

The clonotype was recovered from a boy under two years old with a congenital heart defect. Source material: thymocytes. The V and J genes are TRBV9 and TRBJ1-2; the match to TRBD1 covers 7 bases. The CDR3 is CASSARDSGYGYTF. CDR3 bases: TGTGCCAGCAGCGCCCGGGACAGCGGGTATGGCTACACCTTC.